A selection of T cell receptor beta chains follows, all from one sample in a study of blood T cell repertoires in COVID-19. Using immunoSEQ multiplex PCR, the repertoire was profiled, and TCRdb retains in-frame clones only, with some absent. The sample has some 30,000 clones, about nine tenths seen once. What was sequenced was peripheral blood. These receptors were obtained from a woman at least 80 years old with active or convalescent COVID-19. Each CDR3 is given with its conserved first and last residue. Each record gives: CDR3 length, J gene, clone size, D gene, V gene, CDR3 protein, CDR3 DNA. D genes are given only for firm matches. Part of the rows lack a size; the others show once, few, many or a class for expanded clones.

14 TRBJ1-1 NA NA TRBV3-1/TRBV3-2 CASSLTGSGTEAFF TGTGCCAGCAGCCTAACAGGGTCGGGCACTGAAGCTTTCTTT
18 TRBJ2-1 once TRBD1 TRBV5-1 CASSFNSKPGQSYNEQFF TGCGCCAGCAGCTTCAATTCAAAACCGGGACAGTCCTACAATGAGCAGTTCTTC
14 TRBJ1-4 NA TRBD1 TRBV15 CATSLTGGREKLFF TGTGCCACCAGTCTGACAGGGGGCCGTGAAAAACTGTTTTTT
16 TRBJ2-2 NA NA TRBV11-2 CASSPERIKKTGELFF TGTGCCAGCAGCCCGGAGAGGATAAAAAAGACCGGGGAGCTGTTTTTT
15 TRBJ1-1 NA TRBD1 TRBV27 CASSSRQGWDTEAFF TGTGCCAGCAGTTCACGACAGGGTTGGGACACTGAAGCTTTCTTT
17 TRBJ1-5 NA TRBD1 TRBV19 CASSTTGQGGSNQPQHF TGTGCCAGTAGTACCACGGGACAGGGGGGAAGCAATCAGCCCCAGCATTTT
14 TRBJ2-3 few NA TRBV28 CASSFGGTTDTQYF TGTGCCAGCAGTTTTGGGGGGACCACAGATACGCAGTATTTT
14 TRBJ2-5 few NA TRBV7-7 CASSFSRSQETQYF TGTGCCAGCAGCTTTAGCCGCAGCCAAGAGACCCAGTACTTC
14 TRBJ2-1 NA NA TRBV6-5 CASKGTLSHNEQFF TGTGCCAGCAAGGGGACACTTTCTCACAATGAGCAGTTCTTC
16 TRBJ1-3 once TRBD1 TRBV18 CASSPTGGVSGNTIYF TGTGCCAGCTCACCGACAGGGGGCGTCTCTGGAAACACCATATATTTT
16 TRBJ1-4 NA NA TRBV11-2 CASSSAGRGGREKLFF TGTGCCAGCAGCTCCGCAGGCAGGGGCGGTCGGGAAAAACTGTTTTTT